This T cell receptor beta chain was captured in a study of blood T cell repertoires in COVID-19. Study at large: Nucleic acid was either cDNA or gDNA, and it came from T cells, B-cell-depleted T cells, or PBMCs.

Under the authors' procedure: For nucleated cells, counts were estimated from reference gene primer amplification. The table came from immunoSEQ multiplex PCR; TCRdb's copy has only in-frame clones and leaves some out. V and J calls plus clone size are reproduced from that table; the DNA served to infer D and trimming. The sample carries over 120,000 clones, 86% recorded once. Trimming cost V 2 bases and J 4 bases, with 9 bases left between them. The CDR3 has 13 amino acids. CDR1 is SGHDT, CDR2 YYEEEE, per germline. Clinical history as reported by participants underpinned cohort assignment. Symptom resolution, clearance, or two negative PCRs marked donors in Cohort 3 as recovered.

The chain joins TRBV5-6 to TRBJ1-2, with a weak D call TRBD1 (5 bases). Sequences were obtained from PBMCs or T cells enriched from blood (not recorded which). This TCR came from a man between 45 and 60 years old who had recovered from COVID-19. CDR3 loop: CASSFQGSYGYTF. The DNA for the CDR3 is TGTGCCAGCAGCTTTCAGGGTTCCTATGGCTACACCTTC.